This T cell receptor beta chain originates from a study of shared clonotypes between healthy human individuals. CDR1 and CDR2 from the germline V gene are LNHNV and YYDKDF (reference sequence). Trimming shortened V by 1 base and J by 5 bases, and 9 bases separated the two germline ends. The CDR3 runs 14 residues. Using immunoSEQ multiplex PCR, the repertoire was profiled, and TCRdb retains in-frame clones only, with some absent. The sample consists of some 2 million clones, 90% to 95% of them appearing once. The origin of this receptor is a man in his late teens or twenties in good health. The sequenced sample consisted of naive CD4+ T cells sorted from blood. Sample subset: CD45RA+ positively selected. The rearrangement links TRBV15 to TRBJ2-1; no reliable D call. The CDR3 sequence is CATSRVSWDNEQFF. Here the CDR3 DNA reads TGTGCCACCAGCAGAGTGAGTTGGGACAATGAGCAGTTCTTC.